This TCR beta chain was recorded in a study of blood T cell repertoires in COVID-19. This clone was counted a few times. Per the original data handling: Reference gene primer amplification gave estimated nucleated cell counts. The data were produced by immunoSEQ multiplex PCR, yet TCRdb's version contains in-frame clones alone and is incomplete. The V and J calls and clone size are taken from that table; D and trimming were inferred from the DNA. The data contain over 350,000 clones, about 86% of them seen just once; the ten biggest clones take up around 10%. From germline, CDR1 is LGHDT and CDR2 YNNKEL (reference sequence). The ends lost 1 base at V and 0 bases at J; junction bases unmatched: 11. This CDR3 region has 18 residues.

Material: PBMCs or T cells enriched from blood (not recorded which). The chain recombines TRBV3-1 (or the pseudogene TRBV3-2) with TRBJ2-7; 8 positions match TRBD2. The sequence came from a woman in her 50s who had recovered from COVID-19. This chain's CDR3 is CASSQVIAGGRHSYEQYF. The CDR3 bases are TGTGCCAGCAGCCAAGTTATCGCGGGGGGCCGCCACTCCTACGAGCAGTACTTC.